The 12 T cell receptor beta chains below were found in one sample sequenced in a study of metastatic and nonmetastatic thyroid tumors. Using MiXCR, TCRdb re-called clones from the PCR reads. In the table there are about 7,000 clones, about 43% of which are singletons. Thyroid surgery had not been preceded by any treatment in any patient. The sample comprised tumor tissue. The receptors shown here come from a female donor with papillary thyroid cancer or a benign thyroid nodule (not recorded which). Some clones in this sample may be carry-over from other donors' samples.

The CDR3 loop is CASSRGKGNQPQHF. CDR3 DNA: TGTGCCAGCAGCAGGGGGAAGGGCAATCAGCCCCAGCATTTT. The chain has TRBV7-2 and TRBJ1-5; TRBD1 is a possible D gene (6 bases). This CDR3 comprises 14 residues. Germline V gene sequence: CDR1 SGHTA, CDR2 FQGNSA. V dropped 5 bases and J dropped 2 bases, with 10 bases sitting between them.

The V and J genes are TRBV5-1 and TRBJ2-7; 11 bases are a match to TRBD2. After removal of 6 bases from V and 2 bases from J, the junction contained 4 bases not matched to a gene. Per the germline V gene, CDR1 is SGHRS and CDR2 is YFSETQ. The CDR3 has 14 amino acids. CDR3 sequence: CASISTSGAYEQYF. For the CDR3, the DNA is TGCGCCAGCATCTCGACTAGCGGGGCCTACGAGCAGTACTTC.

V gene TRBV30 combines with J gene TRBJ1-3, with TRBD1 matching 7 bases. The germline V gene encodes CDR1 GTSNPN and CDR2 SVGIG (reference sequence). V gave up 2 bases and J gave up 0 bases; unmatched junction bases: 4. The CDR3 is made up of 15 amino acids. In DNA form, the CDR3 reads TGTGCCTGGAGTCGGGACAGCGGCTCTGGAAACACCATATATTTT. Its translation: CAWSRDSGSGNTIYF.

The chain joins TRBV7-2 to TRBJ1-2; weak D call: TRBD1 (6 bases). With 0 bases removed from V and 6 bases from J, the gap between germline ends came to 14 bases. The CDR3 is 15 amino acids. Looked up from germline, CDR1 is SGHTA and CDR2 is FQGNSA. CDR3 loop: CASSLANDRIDGYTF. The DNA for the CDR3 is TGTGCCAGCAGCTTAGCGAACGACAGGATAGATGGCTACACCTTC. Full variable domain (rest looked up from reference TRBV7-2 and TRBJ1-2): GAGVSQSPSNKVTEKGKDVELRCDPISGHTALYWYRQSLGQGLEFLIYFQGNSAPDKSGLPSDRFSAERTGGSVSTLTIQRTQQEDSAVYLCASSLANDRIDGYTFGSGTRLTVV.

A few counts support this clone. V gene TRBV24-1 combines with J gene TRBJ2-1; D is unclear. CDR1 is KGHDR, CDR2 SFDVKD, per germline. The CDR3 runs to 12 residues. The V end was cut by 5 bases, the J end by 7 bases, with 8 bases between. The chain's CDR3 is CATSGQTNEQFF. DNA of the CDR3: TGTGCCACCAGTGGGCAGACTAATGAGCAGTTCTTC.

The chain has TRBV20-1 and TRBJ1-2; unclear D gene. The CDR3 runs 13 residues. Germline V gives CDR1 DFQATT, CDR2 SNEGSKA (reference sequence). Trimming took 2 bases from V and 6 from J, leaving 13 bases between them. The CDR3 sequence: CSARPVTGNGYTF. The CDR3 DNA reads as TGCAGTGCTAGACCCGTAACGGGTAATGGCTACACCTTC.

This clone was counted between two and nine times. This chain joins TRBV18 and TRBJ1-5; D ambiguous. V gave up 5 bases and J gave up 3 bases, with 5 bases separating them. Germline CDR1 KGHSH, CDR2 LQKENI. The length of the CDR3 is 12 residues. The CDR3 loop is CASSGYNQPQHF. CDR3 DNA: TGTGCCAGCTCAGGGTACAATCAGCCCCAGCATTTT.

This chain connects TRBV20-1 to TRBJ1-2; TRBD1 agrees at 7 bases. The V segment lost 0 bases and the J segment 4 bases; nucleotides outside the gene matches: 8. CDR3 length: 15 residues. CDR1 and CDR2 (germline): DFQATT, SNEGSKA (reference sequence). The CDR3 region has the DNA TGCAGTGCTAGAGAGCCCACGGGGACAGTCTATGGCTACACCTTC. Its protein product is CSAREPTGTVYGYTF.

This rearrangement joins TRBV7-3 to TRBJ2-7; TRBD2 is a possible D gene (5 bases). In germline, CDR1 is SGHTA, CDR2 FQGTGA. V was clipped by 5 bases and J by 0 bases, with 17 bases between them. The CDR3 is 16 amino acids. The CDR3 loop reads CASSEKVERFSYEQYF. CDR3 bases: TGTGCCAGCAGCGAAAAAGTAGAGCGGTTCTCCTACGAGCAGTACTTC.

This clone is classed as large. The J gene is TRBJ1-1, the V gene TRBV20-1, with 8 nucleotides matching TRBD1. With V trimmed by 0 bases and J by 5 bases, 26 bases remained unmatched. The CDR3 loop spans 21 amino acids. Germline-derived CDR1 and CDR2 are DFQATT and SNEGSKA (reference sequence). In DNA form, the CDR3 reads TGCAGTGCTAGAGATCTTTACTCCAGTCTGGGGACAGGCAAGGGGGGTACTGAAGCTTTCTTT. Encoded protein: CSARDLYSSLGTGKGGTEAFF.

The CDR3 region is CASRQGGYTEAFF. The CDR3 DNA reads as TGTGCCAGCAGGCAGGGGGGGTACACTGAAGCTTTCTTT. This chain joins TRBV7-2 and TRBJ1-1; 7 positions match TRBD1. Looked up from germline, CDR1 is SGHTA and CDR2 is FQGNSA. This CDR3 is 13 amino acids long. Germline trimming cut 6 bases from V and 3 bases from J; bases unmatched to any gene: 4.

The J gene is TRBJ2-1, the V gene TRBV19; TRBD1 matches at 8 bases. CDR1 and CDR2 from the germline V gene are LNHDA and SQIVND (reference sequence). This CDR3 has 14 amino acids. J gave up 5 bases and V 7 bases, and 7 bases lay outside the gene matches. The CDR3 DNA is TGTGCCAGTACGAGGACAGGGCTCAACAATGAGCAGTTCTTC. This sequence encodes CASTRTGLNNEQFF.